Presented here are 16 T cell receptor beta chains from one specimen sequenced in a study of T cells in Graves' hyperthyroidism and ophthalmopathy. Amplified TCR beta CDR3 regions came from RNA transcripts. HTBI primers were employed in a first-round RT-PCR of the TCR CDR3. TCRdb ran MiXCR on the multiplex PCR reads and lists one entry per CDR3 protein. Altogether some 690,000 distinct CDR3 sequences are present, roughly a sixth being singletons, with the ten largest covering 15% to 17%. Specimen: blood. These TCRs come from a man aged 50 or older with Graves' hyperthyroidism.

On this clonotype: The junction departs from germline at one end; a sequencing error may be responsible. The chain couples TRBV19 to TRBJ2-1; perhaps D is TRBD1 or TRBD2 (5 bases each). Per germline, CDR1 LNHDA and CDR2 SQIVND (reference sequence). The CDR3 is 15 amino acids. The CDR3 DNA is TGTACCAGTAGTACCGCCGGGACCACCGACAATGAGCAGTTCTTC. It yields the protein CTSSTAGTTDNEQFF.

The genes are TRBV4-1 and TRBJ2-3, with 7 bases aligning to TRBD1. The germline V gene has CDR1 MGHRA and CDR2 YSYEKL. The ends lost 8 bases at V and 2 bases at J; junction bases unmatched: 7. The CDR3 sequence is 14 residues long. In DNA form, the CDR3 reads TGCGCCAGCGGCGGACAGGTCCTCACAGATACGCAGTATTTT. Protein: CASGGQVLTDTQYF.

This clonotype was found many times. CDR3 sequence: CSVYGVRDRGSYEQYF. The CDR3 DNA follows: TGCAGCGTTTATGGGGTCCGGGACAGGGGGTCCTACGAGCAGTACTTC. The chain has TRBV29-1 and TRBJ2-7; 11 positions agree with TRBD1. The CDR3 consists of 16 residues. The trim removed 5 bases at V and 1 base at J, leaving 10 bases unmatched. Germline CDR1 and CDR2: SQVTM and ANQGSEA.

This clonotype came up many times. CDR3 sequence reads: CASSKTSGRAEDTQYF. The CDR3 DNA reads as TGTGCCAGCAGTAAGACTAGCGGGAGGGCCGAAGATACGCAGTATTTT. The chain is built from TRBV6-1 and TRBJ2-3; 14 bases line up with TRBD2. CDR3 size: 16 residues. With 5 bases clipped from V and 5 bases from J, the junction kept 6 bases outside the gene matches. Germline loops: CDR1 MNHNS, CDR2 SASEGT.

This clonotype was detected many times. The rearrangement links TRBV2 to TRBJ1-1; no clear D. The germline V gene encodes CDR1 SNHLY and CDR2 FYNNEI. V was clipped by 4 bases and J by 1 base, with 16 bases between them. There are 16 residues in the CDR3. The CDR3 is CASSAEATGANTEAFF. The CDR3, as DNA: TGTGCCAGCAGTGCCGAAGCAACCGGCGCGAACACTGAAGCTTTCTTT.

This clonotype was observed many times. The chain is built from TRBV20-1 and TRBJ2-7, with TRBD2 identical over 9 bases. Germline CDR1 reads DFQATT; CDR2 reads SNEGSKA (reference sequence). This CDR3 has 16 residues. Germline trimming cut 0 bases from V and 3 bases from J; bases unmatched to any gene: 9. Here the CDR3 DNA reads TGCAGTGCTAGAGATCGGACTAGCGCGTTTTACTACGAGCAGTACTTC. Amino acid sequence: CSARDRTSAFYYEQYF.

The V call is TRBV11-2, the J call TRBJ1-1; D not certain. The ends were cut back, 1 base at V and 0 bases at J, with 12 bases in the middle. The germline V gene has CDR1 SGHAT and CDR2 FQNNGV. There are 16 residues in the CDR3. The CDR3 loop is CASSLVYSRVNTEAFF. CDR3 DNA: TGTGCCAGCAGCTTAGTCTACAGTCGGGTGAACACTGAAGCTTTCTTT.

For this clonotype: A much larger clone lies a single base off, so this may be a read error. Given the absence of the conserved phenylalanine or tryptophan at the CDR3 end, a read error is likely. CDR3 sequence reads: CASSLETVNFYEQYL. In DNA form, the CDR3 reads TGCGCCAGCAGCTTGGAGACGGTGAATTTCTACGAGCAGTACCTC. The rearrangement links TRBV5-1 to TRBJ2-7; D is uncertain. The V gene's germline CDR1 is SGHRS and CDR2 YFSETQ. The CDR3 consists of 15 residues. Deletions cut 0 bases from V and 3 bases from J, with 13 bases between.

This clonotype was seen only a few times. V gene TRBV10-2 combines with J gene TRBJ1-4; D perhaps matches TRBD1 (5 bases). Germline loops: CDR1 WSHSY, CDR2 SAAADI. V lost 3 bases to trimming and J lost 8 bases, with 7 bases between them. The CDR3 contains 12 residues. The CDR3 reads CASSEEGEKLFF. CDR3 DNA sequence: TGCGCCAGCAGTGAAGAGGGGGAAAAACTGTTTTTT.

This clonotype was observed many times. The rearrangement uses TRBV12-3 or TRBV12-4 and TRBJ2-4; perhaps TRBD1 as D (5 bases). V was clipped by 6 bases and J by 5 bases, with 14 bases between them. The CDR3 extends over 14 amino acids. CDR3 in amino acids: CASRGSTEENIQYF. DNA of the CDR3: TGTGCCAGCAGAGGGTCGACAGAAGAAAACATTCAGTACTTC.

This clonotype was counted a few times. One end of the junction varies from germline; a read error may be responsible. This chain joins TRBV27 and TRBJ2-7; tentatively, D is TRBD1 (5 bases). CDR1 and CDR2 from the germline V gene are MNHEY and SMNVEV (reference sequence). This CDR3 is 14 amino acids long. The DNA for the CDR3 is TGTGCCAGCAGCCCAAAAGGGGAATTCTACGAGCAGCACTTC. It encodes CASSPKGEFYEQHF.

Turning to this clonotype: One junction end disagrees with the germline gene, perhaps due to a read error. The chain combines TRBV12-3 or TRBV12-4 with TRBJ2-5; TRBD2 agrees at 12 bases. The length of the CDR3 is 14 residues. In DNA form, the CDR3 reads TGTGCCAGCAGTCGGACTAGCGGGACAGAGGCCCAGTACTTC. Its translation: CASSRTSGTEAQYF.

This clonotype was seen repeatedly, ten times or more. The J gene is TRBJ2-7, the V gene TRBV28; 10 bases are shared with TRBD1. Trimming cost V 6 bases and J 1 base; bases outside gene matches: 9. This CDR3 spans 16 amino acids. Germline V gives CDR1 MDHEN, CDR2 SYDVKM. CDR3 sequence reads: CASSPSPGQGSYEQYF. CDR3 nucleotides: TGTGCCAGCAGCCCCTCCCCGGGACAGGGGTCCTACGAGCAGTACTTC. The variable domain in full, with the rest retrieved from reference TRBV28 and TRBJ2-7, is DVKVTQSSRYLVKRTGEKVFLECVQDMDHENMFWYRQDPGLGLRLIYFSYDVKMKEKGDIPEGYSVSREKKERFSLILESASTNQTSMYLCASSPSPGQGSYEQYFGPGTRLTVT.

This clonotype came up many times. The chain carries TRBV29-1 and TRBJ1-1, with D perhaps TRBD1 (6 bases). The CDR3 sequence is 13 residues long. V lost 5 bases to trimming and J lost 7 bases, with 17 bases between them. CDR1 and CDR2 from the germline V gene are SQVTM and ANQGSEA. CDR3 sequence (DNA): TGCAGCGTTTACTCGGGGGCGGGTGATGAAGCTTTCTTT. Its protein is CSVYSGAGDEAFF.

J is TRBJ2-1 and V is TRBV5-1, with 9 bases fitting TRBD2. V shed 5 bases, J shed 7 bases, and the junction held 10 bases outside the gene matches. The germline V gene has CDR1 SGHRS and CDR2 YFSETQ. CDR3 size: 15 residues. CDR3 bases: TGCGCCAGCAGGATGGTGGCTAGCGGGAATAATGAGCAGTTCTTC. It encodes CASRMVASGNNEQFF.

This clonotype was recorded at least ten times. The chain is built from TRBV28 and TRBJ2-1; a weak D match, TRBD1 (5 bases). V lost 7 bases, J lost 8 bases, and 12 bases lay in between. This CDR3 region has 12 residues. Germline V gene lookup returns CDR1 MDHEN and CDR2 SYDVKM. DNA of the CDR3: TGTGCCAGCAAGATGGGGCGCGATGAGCAGTTCTTC. It encodes CASKMGRDEQFF.